Listed below are T cell receptor beta chains from one sample, sequenced in a study of blood T cell repertoires in COVID-19. TCRdb's table, derived via immunoSEQ multiplex PCR, lists solely in-frame clones and lacks some. Seen here are over 250,000 clones, approximately 90% observed once, and the top ten hold roughly 8.6%. Sequenced input: PBMCs or T cells enriched from blood (not recorded which). All receptors derive from a middle-aged man who had recovered from COVID-19. CDR3s include the opening cysteine and the closing phenylalanine or tryptophan. Each record gives: J gene, V gene, clone size, D gene, CDR3 protein, CDR3 DNA. The D gene is left open where the match is weak. Part of the rows lack a size; the others show once, few, many or a class for expanded clones.

j_call: TRBJ2-5; v_call: TRBV5-1; clone_size: -; d_call: -; cdr3_aa: CASSLDARKETQYF; cdr3_nt: TGCGCCAGCAGCTTGGACGCGAGAAAAGAGACCCAGTACTTC
j_call: TRBJ1-5; v_call: TRBV5-4; clone_size: -; d_call: -; cdr3_aa: CASIRRVGGNQPQHF; cdr3_nt: TGTGCCAGCATCAGGAGGGTTGGCGGCAATCAGCCCCAGCATTTT
j_call: TRBJ2-5; v_call: TRBV5-1; clone_size: -; d_call: TRBD1; cdr3_aa: CASSFPQGAGKTQYF; cdr3_nt: TGCGCCAGCAGCTTTCCGCAGGGGGCTGGAAAGACCCAGTACTTC
j_call: TRBJ1-5; v_call: TRBV5-6; clone_size: -; d_call: TRBD1; cdr3_aa: CASSYRGNSNQPQHF; cdr3_nt: TGTGCCAGCAGCTACAGGGGGAATAGCAATCAGCCCCAGCATTTT
j_call: TRBJ1-5; v_call: TRBV15; clone_size: -; d_call: -; cdr3_aa: CATKRWEGTSNQPQHF; cdr3_nt: TGTGCCACCAAAAGGTGGGAGGGGACCAGCAATCAGCCCCAGCATTTT
j_call: TRBJ2-1; v_call: TRBV6-5; clone_size: -; d_call: -; cdr3_aa: CASIQPRGGYNEQFF; cdr3_nt: TGTGCCAGCATACAGCCCCGGGGTGGGTACAATGAGCAGTTCTTC
j_call: TRBJ2-7; v_call: TRBV12-5; clone_size: -; d_call: TRBD2; cdr3_aa: CASGLLTSGILDEQYF; cdr3_nt: TGTGCTAGTGGTTTGCTTACTAGCGGGATTCTTGACGAGCAGTACTTC
j_call: TRBJ2-7; v_call: TRBV6-5; clone_size: -; d_call: -; cdr3_aa: CAVREGVEQYF; cdr3_nt: TGTGCCGTTAGGGAAGGGGTTGAGCAGTACTTC
j_call: TRBJ1-5; v_call: TRBV16; clone_size: -; d_call: TRBD1; cdr3_aa: CASSQGTDQPQHF; cdr3_nt: TGTGCCAGCAGCCAGGGGACAGATCAGCCCCAGCATTTT
j_call: TRBJ1-2; v_call: TRBV3-1/TRBV3-2; clone_size: -; d_call: TRBD1; cdr3_aa: CASSHLSGTAHYGYTF; cdr3_nt: TGTGCCAGCAGCCACCTCTCCGGGACAGCTCATTATGGCTACACCTTC
j_call: TRBJ1-2; v_call: TRBV7-9; clone_size: -; d_call: TRBD1; cdr3_aa: CASSLEKTGAITF; cdr3_nt: TGTGCCAGCAGCTTAGAAAAAACAGGGGCGATTACCTTC
j_call: TRBJ1-1; v_call: TRBV6-4; clone_size: -; d_call: TRBD1; cdr3_aa: CASRETGVDTEAFF; cdr3_nt: TGTGCCAGCAGGGAAACAGGGGTTGACACTGAAGCTTTCTTT
j_call: TRBJ1-2; v_call: TRBV6-5; clone_size: -; d_call: -; cdr3_aa: CASSSQIGTYGYTF; cdr3_nt: TGTGCCAGCAGCTCTCAAATAGGGACTTATGGCTACACCTTC
j_call: TRBJ2-7; v_call: TRBV27; clone_size: -; d_call: TRBD2; cdr3_aa: CASSFGGVYEQYF; cdr3_nt: TGTGCCAGCAGTTTCGGGGGGGTGTACGAGCAGTACTTC
j_call: TRBJ1-1; v_call: TRBV19; clone_size: once; d_call: -; cdr3_aa: CASSNRVGRTEAFF; cdr3_nt: TGTGCCAGTAGTAACAGGGTGGGTAGAACTGAAGCTTTCTTT
j_call: TRBJ1-1; v_call: TRBV13; clone_size: -; d_call: -; cdr3_aa: CASSLYSGKNTEAFF; cdr3_nt: TGTGCCAGCAGCTTATATAGCGGGAAAAACACTGAAGCTTTCTTT